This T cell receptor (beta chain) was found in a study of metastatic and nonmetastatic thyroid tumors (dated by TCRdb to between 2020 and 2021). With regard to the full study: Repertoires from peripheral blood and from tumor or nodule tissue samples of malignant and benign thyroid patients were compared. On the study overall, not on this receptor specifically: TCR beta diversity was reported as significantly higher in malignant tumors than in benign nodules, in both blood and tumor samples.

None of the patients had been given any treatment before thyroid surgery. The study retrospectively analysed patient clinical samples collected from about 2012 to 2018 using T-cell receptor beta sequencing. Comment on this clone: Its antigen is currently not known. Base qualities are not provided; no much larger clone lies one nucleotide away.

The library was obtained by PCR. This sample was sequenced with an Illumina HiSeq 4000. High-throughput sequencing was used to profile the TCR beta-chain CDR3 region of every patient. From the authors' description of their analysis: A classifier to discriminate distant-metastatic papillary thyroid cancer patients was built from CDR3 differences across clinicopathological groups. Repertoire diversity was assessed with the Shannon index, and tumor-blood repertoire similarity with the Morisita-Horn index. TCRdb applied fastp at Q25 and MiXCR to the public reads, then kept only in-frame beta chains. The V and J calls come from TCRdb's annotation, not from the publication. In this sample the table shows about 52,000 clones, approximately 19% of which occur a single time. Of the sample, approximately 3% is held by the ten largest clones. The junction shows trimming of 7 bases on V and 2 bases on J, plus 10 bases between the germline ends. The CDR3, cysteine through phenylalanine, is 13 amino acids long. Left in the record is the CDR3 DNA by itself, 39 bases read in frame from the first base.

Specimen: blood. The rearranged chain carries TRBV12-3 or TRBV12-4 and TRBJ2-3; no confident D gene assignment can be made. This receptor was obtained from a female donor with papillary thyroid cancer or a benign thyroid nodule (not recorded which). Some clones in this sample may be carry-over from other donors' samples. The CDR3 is CASTRDFTDTQYF. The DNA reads TGTGCCAGCACCCGTGATTTCACAGATACGCAGTATTTT.